This T cell receptor (beta chain) was identified in a study of blood T cell repertoires in COVID-19. Study background: Sites in the United States, Italy and Spain provided acute and convalescent COVID-19 samples.

The germline gives CDR1 MDHEN, CDR2 SYDVKM. V shed 3 bases and J shed 0 bases, with 12 bases lying between them. The CDR3 totals 16 residues. Followed over time, Seattle patients had been enrolled while infection was active. In the original processing: It was from reference gene primer amplification that nucleated cell counts were estimated. Only in-frame clones appear in the TCRdb table, and some are missing; sequencing was by immunoSEQ multiplex PCR. V and J calls and clone size are copied from that table; D and trimming were computed from the DNA. The sample records about 130,000 clones, around 80% being singletons.

V and J are TRBV28 and TRBJ1-3; no clear D gene. The TCR originated in a man younger than 45 with COVID-19, enrolled during active disease. Specimen: peripheral blood. The CDR3 spells CASSFAYGGSGNTIYF. CDR3 bases: TGTGCCAGCAGTTTCGCCTACGGTGGCTCTGGAAACACCATATATTTT.